This T cell receptor (beta chain) was observed in a study of T-cell memory formation after mild COVID-19. Overall study context: Largely, TCR clusters stayed within a single donor. Study results and limitations: Clones shrinking from day 15 to 85 showed even CD4/CD8 mixes; later expanders tilted CD4+.

The CDR3 has 15 amino acids. CDR1 is MNHNY and CDR2 is SVGAGI in the germline V gene (reference sequence). Between the trimmed V and J ends, which lost 6 bases and 4 bases, there was a span of 18 bases. This clonotype has a single count. Antigen unknown. MiXCR, run by TCRdb on the 5' RACE reads, gives a single entry per CDR3 protein. The repertoire holds 300,000 to 400,000 distinct CDR3 sequences, with around a sixth as singletons. The gene calls are TRBV6-6 and TRBJ1-2, with a weak D call TRBD1 (5 bases). This receptor was obtained from a man between 18 and 35 years old who had mild COVID-19 (a few samples of this study predate the infection). Cell type and time point are not known. Sample: PBMCs or a T cell subset sorted from them (not recorded which). CDR3 region: CASRETAPPGYGYTF. As DNA, the CDR3 is TGTGCCAGCAGGGAGACAGCCCCTCCGGGCTATGGCTACACCTTC.